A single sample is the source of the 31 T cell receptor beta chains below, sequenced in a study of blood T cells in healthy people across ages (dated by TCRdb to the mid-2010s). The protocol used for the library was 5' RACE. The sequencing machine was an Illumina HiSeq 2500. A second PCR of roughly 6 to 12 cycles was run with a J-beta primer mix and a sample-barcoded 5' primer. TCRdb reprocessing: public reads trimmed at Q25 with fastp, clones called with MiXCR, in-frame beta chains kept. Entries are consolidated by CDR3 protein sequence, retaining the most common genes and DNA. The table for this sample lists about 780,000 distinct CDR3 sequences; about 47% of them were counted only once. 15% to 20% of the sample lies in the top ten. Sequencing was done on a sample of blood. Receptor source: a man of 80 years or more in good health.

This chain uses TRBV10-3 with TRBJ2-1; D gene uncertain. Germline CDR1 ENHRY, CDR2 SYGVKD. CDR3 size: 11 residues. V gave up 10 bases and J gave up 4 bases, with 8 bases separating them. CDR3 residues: CATSEYNEQFF. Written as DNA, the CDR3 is TGTGCCACCTCAGAGTACAATGAGCAGTTCTTC.

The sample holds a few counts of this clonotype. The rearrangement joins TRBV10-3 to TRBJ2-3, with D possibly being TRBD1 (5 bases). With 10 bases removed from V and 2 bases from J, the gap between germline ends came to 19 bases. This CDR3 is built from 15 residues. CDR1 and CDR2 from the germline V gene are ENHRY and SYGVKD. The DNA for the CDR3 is TGTGCCAGCCAGGGCCCGGGCCCCTACACAGATACGCAGTATTTT. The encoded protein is CASQGPGPYTDTQYF.

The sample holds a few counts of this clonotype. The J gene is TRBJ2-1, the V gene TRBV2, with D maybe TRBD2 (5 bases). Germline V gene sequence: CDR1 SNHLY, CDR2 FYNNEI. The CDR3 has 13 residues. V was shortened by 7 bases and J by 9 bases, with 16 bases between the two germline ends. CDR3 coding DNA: TGTGCCAGCACCCAACGGGGAGACGCTGAGCAGTTCTTC. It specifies CASTQRGDAEQFF.

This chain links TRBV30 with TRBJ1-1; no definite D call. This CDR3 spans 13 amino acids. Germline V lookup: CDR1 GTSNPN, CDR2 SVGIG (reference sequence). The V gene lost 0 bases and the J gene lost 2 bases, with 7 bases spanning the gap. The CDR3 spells CAWSVSRNTEAFF. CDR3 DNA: TGTGCCTGGAGTGTATCTCGAAACACTGAAGCTTTCTTT.

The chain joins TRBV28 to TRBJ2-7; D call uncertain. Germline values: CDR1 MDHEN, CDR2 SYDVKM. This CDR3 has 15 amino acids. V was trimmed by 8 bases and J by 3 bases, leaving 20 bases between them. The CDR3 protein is CASAKDLGINYEQYF. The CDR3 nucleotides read TGTGCCAGCGCCAAAGACTTGGGGATCAACTACGAGCAGTACTTC.

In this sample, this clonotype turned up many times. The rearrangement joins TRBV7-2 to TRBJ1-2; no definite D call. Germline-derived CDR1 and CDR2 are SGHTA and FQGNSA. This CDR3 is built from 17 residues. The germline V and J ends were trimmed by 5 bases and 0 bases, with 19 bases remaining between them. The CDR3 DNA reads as TGTGCCAGCAGCATACGGGGTCCTGGGGAAACTAACTATGGCTACACCTTC. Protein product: CASSIRGPGETNYGYTF.

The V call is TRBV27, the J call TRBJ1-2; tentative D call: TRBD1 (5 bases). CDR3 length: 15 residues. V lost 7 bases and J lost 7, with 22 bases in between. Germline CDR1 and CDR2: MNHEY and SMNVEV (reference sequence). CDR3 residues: CASTYLNRTMGGYTF. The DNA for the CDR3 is TGTGCCAGCACCTACCTAAACAGGACTATGGGTGGCTACACCTTC.

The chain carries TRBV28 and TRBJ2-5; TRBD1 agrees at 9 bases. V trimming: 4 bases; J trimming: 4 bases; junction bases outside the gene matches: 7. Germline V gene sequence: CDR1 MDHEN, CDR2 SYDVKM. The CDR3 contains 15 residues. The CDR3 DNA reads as TGTGCCAGCAGTTCAAACAGGGGGCCTGGAGAGACCCAGTACTTC. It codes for CASSSNRGPGETQYF.

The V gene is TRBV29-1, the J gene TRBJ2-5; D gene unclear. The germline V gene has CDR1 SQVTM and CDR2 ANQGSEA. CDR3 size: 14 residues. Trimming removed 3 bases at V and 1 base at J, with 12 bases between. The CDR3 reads CSVEGWTAQETQYF. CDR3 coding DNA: TGCAGCGTTGAGGGTTGGACGGCCCAAGAGACCCAGTACTTC. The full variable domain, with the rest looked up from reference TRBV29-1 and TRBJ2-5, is SAVISQKPSRDICQRGTSLTIQCQVDSQVTMMFWYRQQPGQSLTLIATANQGSEATYESGFVIDKFPISRPNLTFSTLTVSNMSPEDSSIYLCSVEGWTAQETQYFGPGTRLLVL.

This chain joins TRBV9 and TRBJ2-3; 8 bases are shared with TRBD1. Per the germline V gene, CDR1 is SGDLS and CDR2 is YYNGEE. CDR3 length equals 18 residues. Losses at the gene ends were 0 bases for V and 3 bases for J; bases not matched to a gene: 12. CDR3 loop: CASSVGPLMDRATDTQYF. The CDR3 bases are TGTGCCAGCAGCGTAGGTCCTTTAATGGACAGGGCTACAGATACGCAGTATTTT.

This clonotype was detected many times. CDR3 sequence: CATSRDPGAYEQYF. The CDR3 region has the DNA TGTGCCACCAGCAGAGATCCAGGGGCATACGAGCAGTACTTC. This chain links TRBV15 with TRBJ2-7; possibly TRBD1 for D (6 bases). The V and J ends lost 0 bases and 4 bases respectively, with 10 bases between them. The germline V gene encodes CDR1 LNHNV and CDR2 YYDKDF (reference sequence). The CDR3 length is 14 residues.

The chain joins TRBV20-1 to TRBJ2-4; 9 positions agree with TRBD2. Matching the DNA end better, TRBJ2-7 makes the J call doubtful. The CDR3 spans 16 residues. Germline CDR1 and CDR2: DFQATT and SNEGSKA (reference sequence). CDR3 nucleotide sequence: TGCAGTGCTACCGAAAACATAGCGGGAGTACCCTACGAGCAGTACTTC. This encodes CSATENIAGVPYEQYF.

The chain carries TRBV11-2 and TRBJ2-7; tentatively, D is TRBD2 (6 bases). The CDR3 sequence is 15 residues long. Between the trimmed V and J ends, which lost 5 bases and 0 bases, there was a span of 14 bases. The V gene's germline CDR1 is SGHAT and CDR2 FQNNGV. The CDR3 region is CASSPTNGSSYEQYF. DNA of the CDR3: TGTGCCAGCAGCCCTACTAACGGGAGCTCCTACGAGCAGTACTTC.

The CDR3 spells CSARGLAGGPYNEQFF. CDR3 coding DNA: TGCAGTGCCAGGGGACTAGCGGGAGGGCCGTACAATGAGCAGTTCTTC. The V gene is TRBV20-1, the J gene TRBJ2-1, with 16 bases identical to TRBD2. The V gene end was trimmed by 6 bases and the J gene end by 4 bases; junction bases not matched to a gene: 6. The germline V gene has CDR1 DFQATT and CDR2 SNEGSKA (reference sequence). This CDR3 region has 16 residues.

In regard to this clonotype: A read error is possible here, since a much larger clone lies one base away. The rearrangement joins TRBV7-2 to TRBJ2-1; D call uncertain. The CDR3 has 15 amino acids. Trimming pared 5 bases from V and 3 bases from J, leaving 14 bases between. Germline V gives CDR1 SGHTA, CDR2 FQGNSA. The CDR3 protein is CASSRTVGSYNEQFF. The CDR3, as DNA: TGTGCCAGCAGCCGTACAGTGGGAAGCTACAATGAGCAGTTCTTC.

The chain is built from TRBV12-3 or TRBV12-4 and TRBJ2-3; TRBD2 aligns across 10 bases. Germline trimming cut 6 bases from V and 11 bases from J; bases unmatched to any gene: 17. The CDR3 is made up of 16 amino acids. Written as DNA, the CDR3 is TGTGCCAGCAGACACCTAGCGGGAGTGAGTGCAGATGTGCAGTATTTT. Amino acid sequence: CASRHLAGVSADVQYF.

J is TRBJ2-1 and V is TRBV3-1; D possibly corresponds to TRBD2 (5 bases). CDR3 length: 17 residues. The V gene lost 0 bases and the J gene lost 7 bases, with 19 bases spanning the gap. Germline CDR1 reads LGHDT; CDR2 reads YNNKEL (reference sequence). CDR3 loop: CASSQELYRAAMNEQFF. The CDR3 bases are TGTGCCAGCAGCCAAGAATTATATAGAGCGGCGATGAATGAGCAGTTCTTC.

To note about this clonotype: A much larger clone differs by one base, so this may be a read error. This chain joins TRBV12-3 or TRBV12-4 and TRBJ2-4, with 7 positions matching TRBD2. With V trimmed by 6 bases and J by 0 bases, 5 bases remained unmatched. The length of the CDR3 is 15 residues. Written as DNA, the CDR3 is TGTGCCAGCAGAGGGGCGGGGGTAGCCAAAAACATTCAGTACTTC. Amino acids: CASRGAGVAKNIQYF.

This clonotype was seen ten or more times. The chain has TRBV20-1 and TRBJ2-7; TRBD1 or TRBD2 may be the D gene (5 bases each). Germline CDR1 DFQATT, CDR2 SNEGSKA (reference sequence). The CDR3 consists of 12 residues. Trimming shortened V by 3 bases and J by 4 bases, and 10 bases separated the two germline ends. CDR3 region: CSARGTVYEQYF. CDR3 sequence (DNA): TGCAGTGCTAGGGGGACGGTGTACGAGCAGTACTTC.

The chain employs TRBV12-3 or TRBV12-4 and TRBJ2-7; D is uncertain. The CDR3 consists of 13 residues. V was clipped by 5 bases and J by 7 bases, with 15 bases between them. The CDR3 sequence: CASSQGTLREQYF. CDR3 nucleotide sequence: TGTGCCAGCAGTCAAGGTACCTTACGGGAGCAGTACTTC.

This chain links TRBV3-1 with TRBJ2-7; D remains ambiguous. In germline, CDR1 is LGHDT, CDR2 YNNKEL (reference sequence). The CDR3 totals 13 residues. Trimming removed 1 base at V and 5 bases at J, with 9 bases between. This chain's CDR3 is CASSQVSGNEQYF. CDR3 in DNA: TGTGCCAGCAGCCAAGTCAGTGGAAACGAGCAGTACTTC.

CDR3 sequence: CASRLNTGELFF. The CDR3 DNA sequence: TGTGCCAGCAGGCTCAACACCGGGGAGCTGTTTTTT. The chain has TRBV7-2 and TRBJ2-2; D is ambiguous. Germline CDR1 reads SGHTA; CDR2 reads FQGNSA. The CDR3 spans 12 residues. V dropped 6 bases and J dropped 2 bases, with 4 bases sitting between them.

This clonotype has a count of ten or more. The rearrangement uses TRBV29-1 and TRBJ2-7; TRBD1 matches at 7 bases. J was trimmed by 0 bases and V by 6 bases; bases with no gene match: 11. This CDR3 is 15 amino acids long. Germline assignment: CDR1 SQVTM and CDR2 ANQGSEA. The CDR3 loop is CSVKRSSGGSYEQYF. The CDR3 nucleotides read TGCAGCGTCAAGCGGTCATCAGGGGGCTCCTACGAGCAGTACTTC.

The CDR3 loop is CATSDLGRSGHQETQYF. The CDR3 nucleotides are TGTGCCACCAGTGATTTGGGGCGTTCGGGACACCAAGAGACCCAGTACTTC. V gene TRBV24-1 combines with J gene TRBJ2-5; either TRBD1 or TRBD2 may supply D (5 bases each). V lost 0 bases, J lost 0 bases, and 13 bases lay in between. CDR1 and CDR2 from the germline V gene are KGHDR and SFDVKD. The CDR3 runs to 17 residues.

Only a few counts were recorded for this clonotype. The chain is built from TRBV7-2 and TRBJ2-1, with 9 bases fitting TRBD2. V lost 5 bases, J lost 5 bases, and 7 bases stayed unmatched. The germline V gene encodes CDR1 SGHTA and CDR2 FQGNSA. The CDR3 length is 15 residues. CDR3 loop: CASSRSGGYNNEQFF. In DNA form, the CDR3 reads TGTGCCAGCAGCCGTAGCGGGGGTTATAACAATGAGCAGTTCTTC.

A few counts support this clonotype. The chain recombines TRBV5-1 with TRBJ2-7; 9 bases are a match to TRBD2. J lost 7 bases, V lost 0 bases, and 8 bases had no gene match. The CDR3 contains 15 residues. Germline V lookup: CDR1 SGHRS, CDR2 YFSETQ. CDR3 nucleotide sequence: TGCGCCAGCAGCTTGGACCTACTAGCGGGCGGTGAGCAGTACTTC. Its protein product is CASSLDLLAGGEQYF.

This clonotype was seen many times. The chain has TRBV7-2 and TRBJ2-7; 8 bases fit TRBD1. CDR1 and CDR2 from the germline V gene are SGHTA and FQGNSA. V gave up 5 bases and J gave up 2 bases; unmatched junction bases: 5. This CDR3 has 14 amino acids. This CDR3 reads CASSPGGATYEQYF. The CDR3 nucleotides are TGTGCCAGCAGCCCAGGGGGCGCAACCTACGAGCAGTACTTC.

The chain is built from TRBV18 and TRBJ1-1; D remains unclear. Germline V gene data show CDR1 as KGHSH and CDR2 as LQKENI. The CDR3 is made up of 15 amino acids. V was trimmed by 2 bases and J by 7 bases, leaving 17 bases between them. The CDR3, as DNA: TGTGCCAGCTCACCAATTCGACTTAACAGCGATGAAGCTTTCTTT. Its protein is CASSPIRLNSDEAFF.

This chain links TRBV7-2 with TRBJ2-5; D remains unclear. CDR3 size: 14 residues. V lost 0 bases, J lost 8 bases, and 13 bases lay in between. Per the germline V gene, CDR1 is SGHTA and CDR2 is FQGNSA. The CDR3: CTSSLAGSRETQYF. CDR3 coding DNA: TGTACCAGCAGCTTAGCGGGTTCAAGAGAAACCCAGTACTTC.

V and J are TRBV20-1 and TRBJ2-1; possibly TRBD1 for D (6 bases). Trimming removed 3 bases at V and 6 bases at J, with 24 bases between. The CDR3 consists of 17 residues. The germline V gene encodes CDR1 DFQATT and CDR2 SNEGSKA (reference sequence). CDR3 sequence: CSASDRLGGAGFNEQFF. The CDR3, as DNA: TGCAGTGCTAGCGATCGTCTTGGGGGCGCCGGTTTCAATGAGCAGTTCTTC.

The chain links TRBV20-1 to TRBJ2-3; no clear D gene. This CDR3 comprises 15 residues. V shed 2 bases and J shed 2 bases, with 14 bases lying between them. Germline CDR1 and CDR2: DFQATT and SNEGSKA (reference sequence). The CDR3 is CSARPQLPYTDTQYF. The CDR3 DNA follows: TGCAGTGCTAGACCCCAACTGCCTTACACAGATACGCAGTATTTT.